This T cell receptor (beta chain) was profiled in a study of radiotherapy plus CTLA-4 blockade in lung cancer. The wider study: Roughly 17% of enrolled patients responded objectively, and roughly 31% had disease control.

The V end lost 0 bases, the J end lost 4 bases, and 7 bases lay between the germline ends. The CDR3 consists of 14 residues. CDR1 ENHRY and CDR2 SYGVKD come from the germline V gene. Assay used: immunoSEQ multiplex PCR; TCRdb lists only in-frame clones, some missing. Altogether about 70,000 clones are present, 70% to 80% being singletons, with the ten largest covering approximately 9.3%. This TCR came from a human donor with non-small cell lung cancer who had a complete response to radiotherapy plus ipilimumab. The chain links TRBV10-3 to TRBJ1-5; D is undetermined. The specimen was peripheral blood, collected from a patient treated with radiotherapy plus ipilimumab. CDR3 bases: TGTGCCATCAGTGAGTCGTTAGGAAATCAGCCCCAGCATTTT. This gives the protein CAISESLGNQPQHF.